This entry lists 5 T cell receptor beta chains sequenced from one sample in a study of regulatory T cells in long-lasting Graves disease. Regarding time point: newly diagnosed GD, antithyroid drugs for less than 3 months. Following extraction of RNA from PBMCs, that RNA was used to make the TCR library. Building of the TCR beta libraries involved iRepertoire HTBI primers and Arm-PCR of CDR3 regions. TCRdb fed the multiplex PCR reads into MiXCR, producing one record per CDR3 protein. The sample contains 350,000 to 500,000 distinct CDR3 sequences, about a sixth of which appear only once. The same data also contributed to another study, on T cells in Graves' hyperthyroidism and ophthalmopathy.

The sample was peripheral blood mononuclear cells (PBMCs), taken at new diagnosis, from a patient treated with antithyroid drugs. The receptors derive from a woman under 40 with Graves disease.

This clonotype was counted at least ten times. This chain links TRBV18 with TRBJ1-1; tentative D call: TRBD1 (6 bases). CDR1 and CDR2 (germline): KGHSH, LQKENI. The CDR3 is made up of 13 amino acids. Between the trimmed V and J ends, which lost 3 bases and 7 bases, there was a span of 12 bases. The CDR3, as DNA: TGTGCCAGCTCACCGGGGGGCGGGCATGAAGCTTTCTTT. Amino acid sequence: CASSPGGGHEAFF.

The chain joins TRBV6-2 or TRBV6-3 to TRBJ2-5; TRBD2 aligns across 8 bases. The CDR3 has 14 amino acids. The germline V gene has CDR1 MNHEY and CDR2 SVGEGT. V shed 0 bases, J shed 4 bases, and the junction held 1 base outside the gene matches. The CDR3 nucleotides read TGTGCCAGCAGTTACTCGCGGGAGGCAGAGACCCAGTACTTC. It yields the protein CASSYSREAETQYF.

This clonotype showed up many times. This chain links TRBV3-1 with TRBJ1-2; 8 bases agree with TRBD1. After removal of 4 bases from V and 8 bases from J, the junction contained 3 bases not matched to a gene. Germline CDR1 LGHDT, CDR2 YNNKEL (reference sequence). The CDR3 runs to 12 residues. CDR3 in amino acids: CASSLRDRGYTF. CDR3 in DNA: TGTGCCAGCAGCCTAAGGGACAGGGGCTACACCTTC.

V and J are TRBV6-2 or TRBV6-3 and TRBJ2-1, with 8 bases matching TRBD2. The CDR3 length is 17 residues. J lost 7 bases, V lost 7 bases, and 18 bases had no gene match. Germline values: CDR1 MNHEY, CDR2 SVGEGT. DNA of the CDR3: TGTGCCAGCACTCTATTCGGGAGGGTTGGGTCTAATAATGAGCAGTTCTTC. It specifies CASTLFGRVGSNNEQFF.

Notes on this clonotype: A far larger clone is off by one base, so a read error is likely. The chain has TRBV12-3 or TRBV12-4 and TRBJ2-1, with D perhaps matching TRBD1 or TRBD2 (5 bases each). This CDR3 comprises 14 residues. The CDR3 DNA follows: TGTGCCAGCAGTTACGGGGCTGAAAACAATGAGCGGTTCTTC. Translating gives CASSYGAENNERFF.